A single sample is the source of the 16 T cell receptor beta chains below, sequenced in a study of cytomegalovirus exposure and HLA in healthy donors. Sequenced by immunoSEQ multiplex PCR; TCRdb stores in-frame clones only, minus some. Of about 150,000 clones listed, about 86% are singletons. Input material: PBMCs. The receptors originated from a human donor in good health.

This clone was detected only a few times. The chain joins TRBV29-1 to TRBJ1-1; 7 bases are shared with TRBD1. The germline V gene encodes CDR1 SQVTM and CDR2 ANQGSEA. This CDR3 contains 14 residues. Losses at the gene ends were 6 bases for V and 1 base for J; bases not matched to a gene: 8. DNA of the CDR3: TGCAGCGTCGAGGGGGCGGGTTGGAACACTGAAGCTTTCTTT. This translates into CSVEGAGWNTEAFF.

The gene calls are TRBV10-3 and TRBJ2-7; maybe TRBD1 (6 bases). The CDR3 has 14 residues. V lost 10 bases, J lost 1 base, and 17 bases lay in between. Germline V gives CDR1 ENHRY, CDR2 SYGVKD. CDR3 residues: CATGGYRTSYEQYF. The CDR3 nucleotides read TGTGCCACTGGGGGCTACCGAACTTCCTACGAGCAGTACTTC.

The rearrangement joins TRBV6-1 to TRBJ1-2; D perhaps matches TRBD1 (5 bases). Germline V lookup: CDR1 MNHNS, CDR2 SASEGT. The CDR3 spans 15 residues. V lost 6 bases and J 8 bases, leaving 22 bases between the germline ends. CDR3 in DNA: TGTGCCAGCAGAGTAAGGTTCAGGGAGGTTGTAGGCTACACCTTC. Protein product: CASRVRFREVVGYTF.

The DNA for the CDR3 is TGTGCCTGGAGTGTAAAGGGGGATAATGAAAAACTGTTTTTT. This encodes CAWSVKGDNEKLFF. The chain is built from TRBV30 and TRBJ1-4; D may be TRBD1 (6 bases). The length of the CDR3 is 14 residues. The germline V gene has CDR1 GTSNPN and CDR2 SVGIG (reference sequence). The germline V and J ends were trimmed by 0 bases and 4 bases, with 9 bases remaining between them.

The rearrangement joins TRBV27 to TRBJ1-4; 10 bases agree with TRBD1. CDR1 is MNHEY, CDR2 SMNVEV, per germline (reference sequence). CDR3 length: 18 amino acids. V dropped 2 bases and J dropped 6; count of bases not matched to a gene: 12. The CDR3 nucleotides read TGTGCCAGCAGTTTACCCTGGTGGGGGACAGGGGAGTATGAAAAACTGTTTTTT. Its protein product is CASSLPWWGTGEYEKLFF.

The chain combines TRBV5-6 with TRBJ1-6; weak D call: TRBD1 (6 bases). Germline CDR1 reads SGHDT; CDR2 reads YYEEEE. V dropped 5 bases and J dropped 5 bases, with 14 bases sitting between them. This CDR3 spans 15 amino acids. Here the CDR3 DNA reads TGTGCCAGCAGTATAGACAGGTTGGATAATTCACCCCTCCACTTT. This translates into CASSIDRLDNSPLHF. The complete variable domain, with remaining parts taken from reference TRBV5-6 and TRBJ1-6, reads DAGVTQSPTHLIKTRGQQVTLRCSPKSGHDTVSWYQQALGQGPQFIFQYYEEEERQRGNFPDRFSGHQFPNYSSELNVNALLLGDSALYLCASSIDRLDNSPLHFGNGTRLTVT.

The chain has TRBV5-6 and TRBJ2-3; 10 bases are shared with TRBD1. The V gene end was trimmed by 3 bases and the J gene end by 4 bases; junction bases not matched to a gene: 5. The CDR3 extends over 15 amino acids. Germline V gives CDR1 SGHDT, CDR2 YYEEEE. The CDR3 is CASSSLGQGPDTQYF. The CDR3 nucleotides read TGTGCCAGCAGCTCCCTGGGACAGGGGCCAGATACGCAGTATTTT. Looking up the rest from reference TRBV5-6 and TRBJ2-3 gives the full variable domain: DAGVTQSPTHLIKTRGQQVTLRCSPKSGHDTVSWYQQALGQGPQFIFQYYEEEERQRGNFPDRFSGHQFPNYSSELNVNALLLGDSALYLCASSSLGQGPDTQYFGPGTRLTVL.

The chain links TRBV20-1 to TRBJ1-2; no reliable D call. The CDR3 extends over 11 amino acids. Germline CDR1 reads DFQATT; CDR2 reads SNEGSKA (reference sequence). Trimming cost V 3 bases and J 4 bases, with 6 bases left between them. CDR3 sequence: CSASPSYGYTF. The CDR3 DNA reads TGCAGTGCTAGTCCGAGCTATGGCTACACCTTC.

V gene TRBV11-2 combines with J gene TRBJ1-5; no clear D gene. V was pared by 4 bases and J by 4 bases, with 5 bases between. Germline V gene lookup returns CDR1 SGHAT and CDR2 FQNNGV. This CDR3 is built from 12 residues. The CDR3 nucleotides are TGTGCCAGCAGCTCGGAGAATCAGCCCCAGCATTTT. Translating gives CASSSENQPQHF.

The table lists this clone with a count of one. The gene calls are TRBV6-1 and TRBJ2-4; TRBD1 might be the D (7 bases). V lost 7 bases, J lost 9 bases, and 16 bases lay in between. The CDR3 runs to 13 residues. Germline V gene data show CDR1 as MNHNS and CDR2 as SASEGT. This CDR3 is CASNQGGKGIQYF. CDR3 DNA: TGTGCCAGCAATCAGGGGGGTAAGGGCATTCAGTACTTC.

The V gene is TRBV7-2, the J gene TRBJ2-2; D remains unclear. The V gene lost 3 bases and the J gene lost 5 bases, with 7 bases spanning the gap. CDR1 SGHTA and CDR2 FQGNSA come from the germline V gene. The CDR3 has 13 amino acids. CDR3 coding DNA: TGTGCCAGCAGCTTTCCTTTGACCGGGGAGCTGTTTTTT. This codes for CASSFPLTGELFF.

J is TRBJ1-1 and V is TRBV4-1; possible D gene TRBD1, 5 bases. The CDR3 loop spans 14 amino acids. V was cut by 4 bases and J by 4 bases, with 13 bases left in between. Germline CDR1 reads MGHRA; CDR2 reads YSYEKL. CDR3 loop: CASSLAGLSTEAFF. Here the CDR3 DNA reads TGCGCCAGCAGCCTAGCAGGGCTCTCCACTGAAGCTTTCTTT.

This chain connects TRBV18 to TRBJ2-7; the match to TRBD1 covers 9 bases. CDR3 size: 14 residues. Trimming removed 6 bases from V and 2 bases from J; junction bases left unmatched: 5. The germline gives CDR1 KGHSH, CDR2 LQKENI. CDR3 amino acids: CASSPTGGAYEQYF. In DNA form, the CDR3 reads TGTGCCAGCTCTCCGACAGGGGGTGCCTACGAGCAGTACTTC.

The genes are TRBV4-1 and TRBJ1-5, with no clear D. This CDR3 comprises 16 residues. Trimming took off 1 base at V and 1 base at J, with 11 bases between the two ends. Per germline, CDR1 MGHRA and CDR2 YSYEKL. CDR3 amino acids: CASSQGRTASNQPQHF. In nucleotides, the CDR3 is TGCGCCAGCAGCCAAGGGCGAACAGCAAGCAATCAGCCCCAGCATTTT.

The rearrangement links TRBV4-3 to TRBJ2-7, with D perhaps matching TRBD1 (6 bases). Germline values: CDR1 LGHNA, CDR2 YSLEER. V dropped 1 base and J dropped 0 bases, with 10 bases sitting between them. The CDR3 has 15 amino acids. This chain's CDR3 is CASSQVGATSYEQYF. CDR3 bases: TGCGCCAGCAGCCAAGTGGGGGCCACCTCCTACGAGCAGTACTTC.

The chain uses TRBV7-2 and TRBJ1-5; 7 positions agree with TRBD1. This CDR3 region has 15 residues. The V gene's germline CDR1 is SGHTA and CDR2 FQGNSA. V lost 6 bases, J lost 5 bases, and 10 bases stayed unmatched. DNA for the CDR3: TGTGCCAGCAGACCATTCGGGCAGGGGGATCAGCCCCAGCATTTT. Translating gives CASRPFGQGDQPQHF.